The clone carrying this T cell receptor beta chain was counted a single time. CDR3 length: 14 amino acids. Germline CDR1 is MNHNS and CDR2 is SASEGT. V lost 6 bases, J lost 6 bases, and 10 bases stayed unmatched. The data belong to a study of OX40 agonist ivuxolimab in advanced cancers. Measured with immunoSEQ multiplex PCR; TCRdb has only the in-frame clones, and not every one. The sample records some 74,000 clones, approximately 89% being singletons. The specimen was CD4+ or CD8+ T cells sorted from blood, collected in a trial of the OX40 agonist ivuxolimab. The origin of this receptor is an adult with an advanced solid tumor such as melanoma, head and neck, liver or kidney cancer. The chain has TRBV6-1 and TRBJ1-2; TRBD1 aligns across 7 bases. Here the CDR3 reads CASRDTTGRHGYTF. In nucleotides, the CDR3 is TGTGCCAGCAGGGATACGACAGGGCGTCATGGCTACACCTTC.